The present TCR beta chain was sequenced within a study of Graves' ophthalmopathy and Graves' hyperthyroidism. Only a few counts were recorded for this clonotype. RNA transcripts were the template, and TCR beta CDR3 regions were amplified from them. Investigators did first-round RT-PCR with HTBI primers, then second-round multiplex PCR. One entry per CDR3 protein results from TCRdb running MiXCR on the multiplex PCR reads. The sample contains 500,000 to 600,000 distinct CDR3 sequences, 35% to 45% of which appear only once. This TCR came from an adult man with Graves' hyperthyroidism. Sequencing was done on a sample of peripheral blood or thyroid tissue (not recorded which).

This CDR3 reads CASTTRGGEKLFF. The CDR3 DNA sequence: TGTGCCAGTACAACAAGGGGCGGTGAAAAACTGTTTTTT. The chain links TRBV19 to TRBJ1-4; possibly TRBD1 for D (5 bases). This CDR3 spans 13 amino acids. V lost 7 bases, J lost 7 bases, and 13 bases lay in between. Germline V gene lookup returns CDR1 LNHDA and CDR2 SQIVND (reference sequence). The full variable domain, in which reference TRBV19 and TRBJ1-4 provide the parts outside the CDR3, is DGGITQSPKYLFRKEGQNVTLSCEQNLNHDAMYWYRQDPGQGLRLIYYSQIVNDFQKGDIAEGYSVSREKKESFPLTVTSAQKNPTAFYLCASTTRGGEKLFFGSGTQLSVL.